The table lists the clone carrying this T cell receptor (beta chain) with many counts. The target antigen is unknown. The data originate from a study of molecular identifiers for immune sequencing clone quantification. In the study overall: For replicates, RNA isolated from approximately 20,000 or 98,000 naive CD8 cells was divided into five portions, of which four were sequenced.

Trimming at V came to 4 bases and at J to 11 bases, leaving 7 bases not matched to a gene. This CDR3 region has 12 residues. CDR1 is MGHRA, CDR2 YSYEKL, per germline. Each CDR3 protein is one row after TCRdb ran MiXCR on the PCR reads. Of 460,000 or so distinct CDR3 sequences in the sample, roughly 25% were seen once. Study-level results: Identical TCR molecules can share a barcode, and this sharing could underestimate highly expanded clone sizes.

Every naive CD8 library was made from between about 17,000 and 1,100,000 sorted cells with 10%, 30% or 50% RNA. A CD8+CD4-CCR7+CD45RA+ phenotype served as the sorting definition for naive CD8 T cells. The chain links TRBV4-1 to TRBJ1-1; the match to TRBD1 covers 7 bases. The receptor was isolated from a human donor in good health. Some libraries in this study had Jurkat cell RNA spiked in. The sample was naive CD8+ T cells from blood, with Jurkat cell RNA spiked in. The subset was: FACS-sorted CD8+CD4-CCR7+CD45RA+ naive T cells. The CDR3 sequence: CASSPSGTEAFF. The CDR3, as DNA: TGCGCCAGCAGCCCATCGGGGACAGAGGCTTTCTTT.